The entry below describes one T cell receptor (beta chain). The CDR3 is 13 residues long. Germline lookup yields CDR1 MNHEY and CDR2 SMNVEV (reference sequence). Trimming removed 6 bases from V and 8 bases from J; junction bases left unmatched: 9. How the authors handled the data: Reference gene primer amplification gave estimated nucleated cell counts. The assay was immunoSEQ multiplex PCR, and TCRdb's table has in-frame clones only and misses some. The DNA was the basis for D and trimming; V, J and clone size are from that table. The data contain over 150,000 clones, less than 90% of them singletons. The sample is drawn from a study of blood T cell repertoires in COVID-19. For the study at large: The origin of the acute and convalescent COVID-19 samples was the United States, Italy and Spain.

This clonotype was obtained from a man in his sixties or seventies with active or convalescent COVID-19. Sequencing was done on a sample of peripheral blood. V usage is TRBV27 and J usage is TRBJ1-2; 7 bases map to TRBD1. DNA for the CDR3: TGTGCCAGCAGCCGACAGGGTAATTTGGGCTACACCTTC. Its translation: CASSRQGNLGYTF.